This TCR beta chain was profiled in a study of blood T cell repertoires in COVID-19. Study at large: The samples span acute and convalescent COVID-19 from the United States, Italy and Spain. PBMCs, B-cell-depleted T cells, or T cells provided the cDNA or gDNA that made up the material.

The CDR3 is 14 residues long. The germline V gene encodes CDR1 MDHEN and CDR2 SYDVKM. The ends were cut back, 5 bases at V and 7 bases at J, with 14 bases in the middle. In the source study's methods: Amplification of reference gene primers was used by the study to estimate nucleated cell counts. Method: immunoSEQ multiplex PCR; TCRdb's copy keeps in-frame clones and lacks some. V, J and clone size are those of that table, while D and trimming were read from the DNA. The table records a few hundred thousand clones, 75% to 90% of them present only once. Clinical history reported by participants formed the basis on which cohorts were assigned.

The source is a man younger than 35 who had recovered from COVID-19. The chain uses TRBV28 and TRBJ2-2, with D maybe TRBD1 (6 bases). The sequencing sample was made of PBMCs or T cells enriched from blood (not recorded which). In DNA, the CDR3 is TGTGCCAGCAGTATAGGGGGTTCTGGCGGGGAGCTGTTTTTT. It translates to CASSIGGSGGELFF.